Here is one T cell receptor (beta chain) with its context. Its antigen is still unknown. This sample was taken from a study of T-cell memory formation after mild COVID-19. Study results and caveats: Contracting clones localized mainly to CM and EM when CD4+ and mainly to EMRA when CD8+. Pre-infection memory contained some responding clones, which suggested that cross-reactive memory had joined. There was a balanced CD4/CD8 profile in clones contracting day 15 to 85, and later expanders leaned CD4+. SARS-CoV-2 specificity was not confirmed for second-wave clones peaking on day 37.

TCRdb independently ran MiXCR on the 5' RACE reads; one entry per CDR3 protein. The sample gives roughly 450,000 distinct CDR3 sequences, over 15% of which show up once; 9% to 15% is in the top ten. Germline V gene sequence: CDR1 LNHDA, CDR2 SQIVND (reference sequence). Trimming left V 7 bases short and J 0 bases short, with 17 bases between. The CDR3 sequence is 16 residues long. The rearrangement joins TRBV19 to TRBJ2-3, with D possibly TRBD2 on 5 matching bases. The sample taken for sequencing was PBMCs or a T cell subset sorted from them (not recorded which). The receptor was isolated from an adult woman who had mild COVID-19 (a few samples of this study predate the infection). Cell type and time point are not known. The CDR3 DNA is TGTGCCAGTATGTATATGAGCGGTTCTAGCACAGATACGCAGTATTTT. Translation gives CASMYMSGSSTDTQYF. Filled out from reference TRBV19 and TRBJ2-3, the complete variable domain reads DGGITQSPKYLFRKEGQNVTLSCEQNLNHDAMYWYRQDPGQGLRLIYYSQIVNDFQKGDIAEGYSVSREKKESFPLTVTSAQKNPTAFYLCASMYMSGSSTDTQYFGPGTRLTVL.